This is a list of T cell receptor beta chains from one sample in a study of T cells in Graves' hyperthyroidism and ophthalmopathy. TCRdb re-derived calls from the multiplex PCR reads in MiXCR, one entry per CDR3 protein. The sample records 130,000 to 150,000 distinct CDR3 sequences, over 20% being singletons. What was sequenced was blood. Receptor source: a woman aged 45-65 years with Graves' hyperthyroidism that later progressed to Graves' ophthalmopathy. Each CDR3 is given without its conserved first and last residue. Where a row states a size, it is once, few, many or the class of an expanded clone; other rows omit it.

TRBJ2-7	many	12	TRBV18	ASSPGDRAYEQY
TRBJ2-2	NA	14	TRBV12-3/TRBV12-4	ASSYRLADNTGELF
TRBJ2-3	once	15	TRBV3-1	ASSPLGAVLSTDTQY
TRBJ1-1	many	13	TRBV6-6	ASSYSVGANTEAF
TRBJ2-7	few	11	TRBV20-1	SARGRYSYEQY
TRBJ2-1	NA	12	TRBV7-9	ASNPGGSYNEQF
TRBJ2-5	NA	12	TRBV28	ASTDSPQRETQY
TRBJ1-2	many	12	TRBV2	ASRGGARSYGYT
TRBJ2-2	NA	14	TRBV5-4	ASSLVSAHRAGELF
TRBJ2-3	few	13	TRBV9	ASSVGVGSTDTQY
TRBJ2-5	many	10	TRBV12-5	ASGTPSGTQY
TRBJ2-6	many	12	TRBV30	ASPRNTGANVLT
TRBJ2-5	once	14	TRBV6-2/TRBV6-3	ASSPGQGGSQETQY
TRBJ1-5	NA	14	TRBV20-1	SARGGQELWNQPQH
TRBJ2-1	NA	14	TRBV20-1	SARGDSGRAYNEQF
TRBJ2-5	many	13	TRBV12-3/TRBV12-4	ASSRRTSGRETQY
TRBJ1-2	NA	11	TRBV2	ASSEERNYGYT
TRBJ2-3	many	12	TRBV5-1	ASSLNIGEDTQY
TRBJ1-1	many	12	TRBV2	ASSEIGFGTEAF
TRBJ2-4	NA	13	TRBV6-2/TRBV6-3	ASTKTSGRRNIQY
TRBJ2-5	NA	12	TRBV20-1	SARGGMVAETQY
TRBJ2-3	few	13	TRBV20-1	SAGGLAASTDTQY
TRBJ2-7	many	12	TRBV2	ASKTGGGSYEQY
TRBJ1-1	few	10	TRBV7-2	ASSPPFGEAF
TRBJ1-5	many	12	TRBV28	ASSLGVGNQPQH
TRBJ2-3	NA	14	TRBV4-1	ASSQDVERGLDTQY
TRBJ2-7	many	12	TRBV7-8	ASSLGTGSDEQY
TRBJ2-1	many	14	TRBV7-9	ASSPRGASGAEEQF
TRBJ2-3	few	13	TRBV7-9	ASSPGTSGTDAQY
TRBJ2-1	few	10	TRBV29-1	SAPTGYNEQF
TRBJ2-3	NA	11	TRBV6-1	ASHRQAADTQY
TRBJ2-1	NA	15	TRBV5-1	ASGAGLAGITDDEQF
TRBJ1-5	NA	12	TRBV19	ASSMQGSNQPQH
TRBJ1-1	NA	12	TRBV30	AWSPRKGYTEAF
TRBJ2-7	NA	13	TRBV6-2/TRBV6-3	ASSGSTSGSYEQY
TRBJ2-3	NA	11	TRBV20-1	SAAAGGPDTQY
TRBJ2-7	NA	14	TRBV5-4	ASSDWGGGVTYEQY
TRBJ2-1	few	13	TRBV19	ASSLNSAPYNEQF
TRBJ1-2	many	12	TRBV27	ASRNHGTDYGYT
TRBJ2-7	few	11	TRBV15	ATSRGGGGEQY
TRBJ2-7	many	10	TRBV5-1	ASSLDRYEQY
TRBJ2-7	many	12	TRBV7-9	ASSFWTGGDEQY
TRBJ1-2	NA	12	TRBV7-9	ASSGQASDYGYT
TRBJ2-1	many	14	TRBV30	AWSAWGARDVNEQF
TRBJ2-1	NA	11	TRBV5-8	ASSSTSGGRQF
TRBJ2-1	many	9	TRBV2	ASGIDNEQF
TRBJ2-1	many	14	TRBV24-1	ATSDKRKPSGNEQF
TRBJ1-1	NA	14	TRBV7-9	ASSRGQGAMNTEAF
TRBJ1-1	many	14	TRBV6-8	ASSYGWGLMNTEAF
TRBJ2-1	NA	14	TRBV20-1	SARGRLATSYNEQF
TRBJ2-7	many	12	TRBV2	ASRVSASSYEQY
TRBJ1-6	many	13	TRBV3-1	ASSPVDRGNSPLH